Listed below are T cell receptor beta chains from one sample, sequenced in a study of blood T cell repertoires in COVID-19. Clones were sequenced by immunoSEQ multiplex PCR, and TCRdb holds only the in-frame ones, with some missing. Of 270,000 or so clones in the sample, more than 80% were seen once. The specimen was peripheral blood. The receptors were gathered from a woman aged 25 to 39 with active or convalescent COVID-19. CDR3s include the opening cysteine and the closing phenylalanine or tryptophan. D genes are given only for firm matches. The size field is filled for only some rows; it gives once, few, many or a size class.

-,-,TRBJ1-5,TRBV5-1,TGCGCCAGCAGCCTCTCCCCAGGGAAGCCCCAGCATTTT,CASSLSPGKPQHF
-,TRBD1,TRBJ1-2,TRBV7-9,TGTGCCAGCAGCCCAGGGGGCCCGGGGCATGGCTACACCTTC,CASSPGGPGHGYTF
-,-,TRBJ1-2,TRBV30,TGTGCCTGGCCCGGGGGGGGGCGCGGTGGCTACACCTTC,CAWPGGGRGGYTF
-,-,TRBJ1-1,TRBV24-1,TGTGCCACCAAAGACAGAGCGAACACTGAAGCTTTCTTT,CATKDRANTEAFF
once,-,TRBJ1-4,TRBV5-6,TGTGCCAGCAGCTTGACAGGACATAATGAAAAACTGTTTTTT,CASSLTGHNEKLFF
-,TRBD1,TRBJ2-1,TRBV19,TGTGCCAGTAGTATGGCCGGGACAGGGGTTAGGAATGAGCAGTTCTTC,CASSMAGTGVRNEQFF
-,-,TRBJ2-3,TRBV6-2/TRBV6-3,TGTGCCAGCAGTGCCGGACTGCATGGCACAGATACGCAGTATTTT,CASSAGLHGTDTQYF
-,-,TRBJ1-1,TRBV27,TGTGCCAGCAGTCCTACTAGAGGGACTGAAGCTTTCTTT,CASSPTRGTEAFF
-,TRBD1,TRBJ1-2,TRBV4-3,TGCGCCAGCAGCCTGACAGGGGACGCCTATGGCTACACCTTC,CASSLTGDAYGYTF
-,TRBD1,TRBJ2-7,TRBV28,TGTGCCAGCAATCTAAACTACAGGGGGTACGAGCAGTACTTC,CASNLNYRGYEQYF
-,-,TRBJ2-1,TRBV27,TGTGCCAGCAGTTTCAAATCAGAAAATGAGCAGTTCTTC,CASSFKSENEQFF
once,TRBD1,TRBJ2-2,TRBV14,TGTGCCAGCAGCCGGATACAGGGGGCAGGCGGCACCGGGGAGCTGTTTTTT,CASSRIQGAGGTGELFF
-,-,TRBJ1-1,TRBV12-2,TGTGCAAGTCGCTTGCCCCCCGAGCCGGGCACTGAAGCTTTCTTT,CASRLPPEPGTEAFF
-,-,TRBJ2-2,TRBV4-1,TGCGCCAGCAGCCAAGATCGGCGGTTGGGGGAGCTGTTTTTT,CASSQDRRLGELFF
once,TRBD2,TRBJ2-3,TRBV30,TGTGCCTACCTAGCGGGGGCAACTGATACGCAGTATTTT,CAYLAGATDTQYF
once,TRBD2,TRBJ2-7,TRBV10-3,TGTGCCACCGACTCGGGGACTAGCGGGGGATCGGCCGAGCAGTACTTC,CATDSGTSGGSAEQYF
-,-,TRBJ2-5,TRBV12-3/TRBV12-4,TGTGCCAGCAGTTTCTCAGGGGAGGAGACCCAGTACTTC,CASSFSGEETQYF
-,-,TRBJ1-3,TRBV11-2,TGTGCCAGCAGCTTCCGGGCCAGGAGGACAGAGTGCTCTGGAAACACCATATATTTT,CASSFRARRTECSGNTIYF
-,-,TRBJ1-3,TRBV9,TGTGCCAGCAGCGTAGTACCAGACTCTCCCTCTGGAAACACCATATATTTT,CASSVVPDSPSGNTIYF
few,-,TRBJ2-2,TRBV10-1,TGCGCCAGCAGTGAGTCGGTCCTAGGGAGCCATGCACACACCGGGGAGCTGTTTTTT,CASSESVLGSHAHTGELFF
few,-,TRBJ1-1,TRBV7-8,TGTGCCTGGGGGGGGCTGATGAACACTGAAGCTTTCTTT,CAWGGLMNTEAFF
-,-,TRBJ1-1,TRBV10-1,TGCGCCAGCAGTGAGTCCCCCCGGATAAGGGGCGGGACTCGGCCGAACACTGAAGCTTTCTTT,CASSESPRIRGGTRPNTEAFF
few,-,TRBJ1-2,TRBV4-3,TGCGCCAGCAGCCAAGAGCGTAGTAGCGGCTACACCTTC,CASSQERSSGYTF
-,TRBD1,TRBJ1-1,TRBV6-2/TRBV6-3,TGTGCCAGCAGTTACCGCGGGACAGGGACCGGAAACACTGAAGCTTTCTTT,CASSYRGTGTGNTEAFF
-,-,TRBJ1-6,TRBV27,TGTGCCAGCAGTGCCAACAGGGACGGGAATTCACCCCTCCACTTT,CASSANRDGNSPLHF
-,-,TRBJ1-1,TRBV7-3,TGTGCCAGCAGCTTGGGGGGGTTCACTGAAGCTTTCTTT,CASSLGGFTEAFF
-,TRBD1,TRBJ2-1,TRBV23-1,TGCGCCACCCGGGACAGAAATCAAAGCTCCTACAATGAGCAGTTCTTC,CATRDRNQSSYNEQFF
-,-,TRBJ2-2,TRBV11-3,TGTGCCAGCAGCTTATTCGGTTCCGGGGAGCTGTTTTTT,CASSLFGSGELFF
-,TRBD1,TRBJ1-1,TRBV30,TGTGCCTGGATTCGGACAGGGGGGGGGAACACTGAAGCTTTCTTT,CAWIRTGGGNTEAFF
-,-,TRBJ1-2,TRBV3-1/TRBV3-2,TGTGCCAGCAGCCCGAGGGAGGGTCTTCGTGGCTACACCTTC,CASSPREGLRGYTF
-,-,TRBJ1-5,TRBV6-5,TGTGCCAGCAACTTGGATCAGCCCCAGCATTTT,CASNLDQPQHF
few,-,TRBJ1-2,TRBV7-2,TGTGCCAGCAGCTTTTCAGGGGCGCAGGATGGCTACACCTTC,CASSFSGAQDGYTF
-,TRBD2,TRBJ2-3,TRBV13,TGTGCCAGCAGCCAGCGGGGCGGCACAGATACGCAGTATTTT,CASSQRGGTDTQYF
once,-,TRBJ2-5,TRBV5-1,TGCGCCAGCAGCTTAGGGGCCGGTCCCCAAGAGACCCAGTACTTC,CASSLGAGPQETQYF
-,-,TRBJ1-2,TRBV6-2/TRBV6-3,TGTGCCAGCAGTTCGGACAGTTACTACTATGGCTACACCTTC,CASSSDSYYYGYTF
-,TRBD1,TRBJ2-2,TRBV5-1,TGCGCCAGCAGCTTGACAGGGGTAACCGGGGAGCTGTTTTTT,CASSLTGVTGELFF
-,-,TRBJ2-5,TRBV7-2,TGTGCCAGCAGCTTAGACCGGGGGACGTACCAAGAGACCCAGTACTTC,CASSLDRGTYQETQYF
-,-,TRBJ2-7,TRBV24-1,TGTGCCACCAGTGATCCCATGGGGGCGAGCGAGCAGTACTTC,CATSDPMGASEQYF
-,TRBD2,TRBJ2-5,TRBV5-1,TGCGCCAGCAGCCCCGGGACTAGCGGGCAAGAGACCCAGTACTTC,CASSPGTSGQETQYF
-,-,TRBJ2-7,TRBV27,TGTGCCAGCAGTTTAGGCGGATACGAGCAGTACTTC,CASSLGGYEQYF
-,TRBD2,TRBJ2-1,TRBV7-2,TGTGCCAGCAGCTTAGAAGGGACTAGCGGAGTCAATGAGCAGTTCTTC,CASSLEGTSGVNEQFF